This T cell receptor (beta chain) was found in a study of blood T cells in healthy people across ages. Combining a sample-barcoded 5' primer with a J-beta primer mix, a second PCR ran for about 7 to 11 cycles. Each cDNA molecule was tagged by a template-switch adaptor with 12 random nucleotides. MiXCR was run by TCRdb on the 5' RACE reads, yielding one entry per CDR3 protein. In the table there are fewer than 750,000 distinct CDR3 sequences, 40% to 55% of which are singletons. Trimming cost V 3 bases and J 4 bases, with 12 bases left between them. The germline V gene encodes CDR1 DFQATT and CDR2 SNEGSKA (reference sequence). The CDR3 has 13 residues. Turning to this clonotype: The antigen is undetermined.

Whole-study findings and limits: Among long-lived donors, naive CD4+ cells were more numerous and diversity higher than in aged donors. Diversity figures based on one million T cells were deemed too low.

The sequence derives from a man older than 75 in good health. The sample comprised blood. This chain connects TRBV20-1 to TRBJ2-5; tentative D call: TRBD2 (5 bases). CDR3 protein: CSARGRERETQYF. The CDR3 nucleotides are TGCAGTGCTAGGGGCCGGGAACGAGAGACCCAGTACTTC.